The 17 T cell receptor beta chains reported below all come from one sample, sequenced in a study of beta chain features in type 1 diabetes. General study findings and limits: Type 1 diabetes patients showed a moderate but significant shortening of TCRB CDR3s in all four CD4+ subsets.

Their recognized antigens are unknown. Sequencing targeted expressed TCRB transcripts, as all isolated RNA had been reverse transcribed. The protocol was immunoSEQ multiplex PCR, while the TCRdb copy is restricted to in-frame clones and leaves out a portion. The sample has about 400,000 clones; roughly 12% are singletons. The specimen sequenced was naive CD4+ T cells from blood. Source of these receptors: a woman under 30 with type 1 diabetes.

This clone turned up a few times. This chain uses TRBV6-1 with TRBJ2-5, with a possible D match to TRBD1 (6 bases). The CDR3 is made up of 13 amino acids. Germline-derived CDR1 and CDR2 are MNHNS and SASEGT. V gave up 6 bases and J gave up 5 bases, with 13 bases separating them. CDR3 DNA: TGTGCCAGCAGGGACAGCGGAAGGGAGACCCAGTACTTC. Translation gives CASRDSGRETQYF.

This clone turned up a few times. The V and J genes are TRBV18 and TRBJ1-1; a possible D gene is TRBD1 (5 bases). CDR3 length: 14 amino acids. CDR1 and CDR2 (germline): KGHSH, LQKENI. Trimming removed 3 bases from V and 1 base from J, with 9 bases in between. CDR3 loop: CASSPTESNTEAFF. In nucleotides, the CDR3 is TGTGCCAGCTCACCGACAGAATCGAACACTGAAGCTTTCTTT.

The chain is built from TRBV5-4 and TRBJ1-1; 10 nucleotides agree with TRBD1. The CDR3 length is 14 residues. CDR1 is SGHNT, CDR2 YYREEE, per germline (reference sequence). V was clipped by 3 bases and J by 6 bases; unmatched bases: 5. CDR3 sequence (DNA): TGTGCCAGCAGCTCGCCCGGGACAGGGGCTGAAGCTTTCTTT. Amino acids: CASSSPGTGAEAFF.

This clone was detected a few times. The V gene is TRBV13, the J gene TRBJ1-1, with D maybe TRBD1 (6 bases). The CDR3 consists of 12 residues. The germline V gene has CDR1 PRHDT and CDR2 FYEKMQ (reference sequence). Trimming took off 5 bases at V and 7 bases at J, with 11 bases between the two ends. The CDR3 bases are TGTGCCAGCAGCGTCAGGGGAATTGAAGCTTTCTTT. Translated, it gives CASSVRGIEAFF. Looking up the rest from reference TRBV13 and TRBJ1-1 gives the full variable domain: AAGVIQSPRHLIKEKRETATLKCYPIPRHDTVYWYQQGPGQDPQFLISFYEKMQSDKGSIPDRFSAQQFSDYHSELNMSSLELGDSALYFCASSVRGIEAFFGQGTRLTVV.

This clone has just a few counts. This sequence joins TRBV4-1 and TRBJ2-7; no firm D call. Germline V gene data show CDR1 as MGHRA and CDR2 as YSYEKL. The CDR3 sequence is 13 residues long. The ends were cut back, 1 base at V and 2 bases at J, with 6 bases in the middle. The CDR3 sequence is CASSQGRAYEQYF. The DNA for the CDR3 is TGCGCCAGCAGCCAAGGACGGGCCTACGAGCAGTACTTC.

The chain combines TRBV6-9 with TRBJ1-4; no reliable D call. Trimming stripped 8 bases from V and 4 bases from J, with 11 bases between. CDR3 length: 13 amino acids. Germline CDR1 and CDR2: MNHGY and SVAAGI. The CDR3 DNA reads as TGTGCCAGCGTGAAGCATCGTAATGAAAAACTGTTTTTT. The encoded protein is CASVKHRNEKLFF.

The chain has TRBV5-4 and TRBJ1-1; 8 nucleotides line up with TRBD1. Per germline, CDR1 SGHNT and CDR2 YYREEE (reference sequence). The CDR3 runs to 15 residues. Losses at the gene ends were 3 bases for V and 6 bases for J; bases not matched to a gene: 10. CDR3 residues: CASSYQGAVRAEAFF. For the CDR3, the DNA is TGTGCCAGCAGCTACCAGGGGGCGGTTCGGGCTGAAGCTTTCTTT.

In this sample, this clone turned up a few times. The rearrangement links TRBV7-9 to TRBJ1-6; 7 bases map to TRBD1. Germline assignment: CDR1 SEHNR and CDR2 FQNEAQ (reference sequence). Trimming at V came to 4 bases and at J to 0 bases, leaving 3 bases not matched to a gene. This CDR3 has 16 amino acids. CDR3 sequence (DNA): TGTGCCAGCAGCTCTCGACAGGGCTCCTATAATTCACCCCTCCACTTT. Its protein is CASSSRQGSYNSPLHF.

The chain links TRBV7-6 to TRBJ2-2, with 8 bases identical to TRBD1. The CDR3 has 18 residues. CDR1 and CDR2 (germline): SGHVS, FNYEAQ. V was pared by 3 bases and J by 4 bases, with 13 bases of the junction left unmatched. CDR3 sequence reads: CASSFSRGLFLGTGELFF. The CDR3 DNA reads as TGTGCCAGCAGCTTTTCCAGGGGGCTGTTTTTGGGCACCGGGGAGCTGTTTTTT.

This chain connects TRBV6-5 to TRBJ1-3, with D hard to call. This CDR3 comprises 15 residues. Germline V gives CDR1 MNHEY, CDR2 SVGAGI. V gave up 8 bases and J gave up 1 base, with 15 bases separating them. The CDR3 DNA follows: TGTGCCAGCCTTGACCCGAGGGAGTCTGGAAACACCATATATTTT. It codes for CASLDPRESGNTIYF.

This chain joins TRBV7-9 and TRBJ1-5; TRBD1 matches 9 bases. Trimming took 5 bases from V and 3 from J; bases not matched to a gene: 5. The germline V gene has CDR1 SEHNR and CDR2 FQNEAQ (reference sequence). This CDR3 comprises 15 residues. CDR3 in amino acids: CASSRDRAVNQPQHF. The CDR3 nucleotides read TGTGCCAGCAGCCGGGACAGGGCCGTCAATCAGCCCCAGCATTTT.

This clone occurred a few times. The chain combines TRBV6-6 with TRBJ1-1; D perhaps matches TRBD1 (6 bases). Germline V gives CDR1 MNHNY, CDR2 SVGAGI (reference sequence). The CDR3 sequence is 12 residues long. Trimming removed 4 bases at V and 9 bases at J, with 12 bases between. The CDR3 reads CASSSWGQQAFF. The DNA for the CDR3 is TGTGCCAGCAGTTCGTGGGGGCAGCAAGCTTTCTTT.

The chain combines TRBV29-1 with TRBJ2-7; the D gene is possibly TRBD2 (6 bases). The germline V gene encodes CDR1 SQVTM and CDR2 ANQGSEA. This CDR3 spans 15 amino acids. V was cut by 7 bases and J by 0 bases, with 19 bases left in between. The CDR3 here is CSGGVGRGISYEQYF. For the CDR3, the DNA is TGCAGCGGGGGGGTGGGGAGAGGGATCTCCTACGAGCAGTACTTC.

This clone was seen a few times. The chain links TRBV7-9 to TRBJ2-3; no clear D gene. This CDR3 has 13 amino acids. V lost 1 base and J lost 6, with 8 bases in between. The germline CDR1 and CDR2 sequences are SEHNR and FQNEAQ (reference sequence). The CDR3 sequence: CASSLDRLDTQYF. The DNA of the CDR3 is TGTGCCAGCAGCTTAGATCGGTTGGATACGCAGTATTTT.

V gene TRBV5-1 combines with J gene TRBJ2-5; no clear D. Germline V gene data show CDR1 as SGHRS and CDR2 as YFSETQ. The germline V and J ends were trimmed by 0 bases and 3 bases, with 9 bases remaining between them. This CDR3 comprises 14 residues. The CDR3 DNA is TGCGCCAGCAGCTTGGGTACGAGAGAAGAGACCCAGTACTTC. Encoded protein: CASSLGTREETQYF.

The chain joins TRBV7-9 to TRBJ2-3; D possibly corresponds to TRBD2 (5 bases). The CDR3 spans 13 residues. The germline V gene encodes CDR1 SEHNR and CDR2 FQNEAQ (reference sequence). Trimming cost V 5 bases and J 9 bases, with 15 bases left between them. CDR3 DNA sequence: TGTGCCAGCAGCCCTGCGGGTTCAGGCACGCAGTATTTT. This codes for CASSPAGSGTQYF.

This clone was counted between two and nine times. The chain links TRBV15 to TRBJ2-7, with 7 bases fitting TRBD2. The CDR3 has 15 amino acids. The germline V gene has CDR1 LNHNV and CDR2 YYDKDF (reference sequence). After removal of 2 bases from V and 6 bases from J, the junction contained 10 bases not matched to a gene. CDR3 sequence reads: CATSRTWGRGPEQYF. For the CDR3, the DNA is TGTGCCACCAGCAGAACCTGGGGGAGGGGCCCCGAGCAGTACTTC.